The 20 T cell receptor beta chains in this list originate from one sample, sequenced in a study of blood T cell repertoires in COVID-19. Method: immunoSEQ multiplex PCR; TCRdb's copy keeps in-frame clones and lacks some. The sample has 75,000 to 90,000 clones, around 78% seen once; the top ten hold just over 35%. The sequenced sample was peripheral blood. The receptors originated from a man aged 55 to 70 with COVID-19, enrolled during active disease.

The V gene is TRBV15, the J gene TRBJ1-5; unclear D gene. Germline CDR1 and CDR2: LNHNV and YYDKDF (reference sequence). Trimming took off 0 bases at V and 1 base at J, with 7 bases between the two ends. The CDR3 extends over 15 amino acids. As DNA, the CDR3 is TGTGCCACCAGCAGAGATGCGGGGAGCAATCAGCCCCAGCATTTT. This sequence encodes CATSRDAGSNQPQHF.

The gene calls are TRBV7-9 and TRBJ2-3, with 15 bases matching TRBD2. This CDR3 has 15 amino acids. Germline V gene lookup returns CDR1 SEHNR and CDR2 FQNEAQ (reference sequence). V lost 8 bases and J lost 6; bases outside the gene matches: 6. The CDR3 loop reads CASSIGTSGRDTQYF. DNA of the CDR3: TGTGCCAGCTCCATAGGGACTAGCGGGAGGGATACGCAGTATTTT.

The CDR3 DNA reads TGTGCCAGCAGCTCGCCAGGGGGTAGCAATCAGCCCCAGCATTTT. Amino acid sequence: CASSSPGGSNQPQHF. The genes are TRBV6-5 and TRBJ1-5; TRBD1 matches 7 bases. The CDR3 contains 15 residues. The V gene's germline CDR1 is MNHEY and CDR2 SVGAGI. With V trimmed by 6 bases and J by 0 bases, 5 bases remained unmatched.

The chain joins TRBV5-6 to TRBJ1-6, with 8 bases matching TRBD1. The CDR3 totals 17 residues. J lost 9 bases, V lost 4 bases, and 15 bases had no gene match. Germline V gene data show CDR1 as SGHDT and CDR2 as YYEEEE. This CDR3 is CASSPGTGTGIGSPLHF. In DNA, the CDR3 is TGTGCCAGCAGCCCCGGGACCGGGACAGGCATCGGTTCACCCCTCCACTTT.

The CDR3 spells CASSLSVQGETQYF. As DNA, the CDR3 is TGTGCCAGCAGCTTAAGTGTACAGGGAGAGACCCAGTACTTC. The J gene is TRBJ2-5, the V gene TRBV7-8, with D maybe TRBD1 (6 bases). The V end was cut by 2 bases, the J end by 4 bases, with 11 bases between. Per germline, CDR1 SGHVS and CDR2 FQNEAQ. The CDR3 contains 14 residues.

V is TRBV2 and J is TRBJ1-1; D remains unclear. The CDR3 has 14 amino acids. V was pared by 5 bases and J by 1 base, with 11 bases between. Per germline, CDR1 SNHLY and CDR2 FYNNEI. The DNA for the CDR3 is TGTGCCAGCAGTTTTATGGCAGGGAACACTGAAGCTTTCTTT. Its protein product is CASSFMAGNTEAFF.

The chain uses TRBV6-5 and TRBJ2-7; possibly TRBD1 for D (6 bases). The germline V and J ends were trimmed by 9 bases and 0 bases, with 15 bases remaining between them. This CDR3 contains 14 residues. Germline values: CDR1 MNHEY, CDR2 SVGAGI. The CDR3 protein is CASSRTDTSYEQYF. CDR3 coding DNA: TGTGCCAGTTCCCGGACAGATACCTCCTACGAGCAGTACTTC.

This clone showed up just once. The chain has TRBV27 and TRBJ1-2; TRBD1 matches 8 bases. This CDR3 contains 15 residues. V trimming: 4 bases; J trimming: 5 bases; junction bases outside the gene matches: 9. CDR1 is MNHEY, CDR2 SMNVEV, per germline (reference sequence). The CDR3 DNA reads TGTGCCAGCAGTTCCGCCGGACAGGGACGTTATGGCTACACCTTC. Encoded protein: CASSSAGQGRYGYTF.

The V and J genes are TRBV18 and TRBJ2-3; TRBD2 agrees at 14 bases. Germline CDR1 and CDR2: KGHSH and LQKENI. The CDR3 covers 17 residues. J was trimmed by 0 bases and V by 6 bases; bases with no gene match: 5. The CDR3 loop is CASSAGTSGGSTDTQYF. In DNA form, the CDR3 reads TGTGCCAGCTCGGCAGGGACTAGCGGGGGCAGCACAGATACGCAGTATTTT.

The rearrangement links TRBV7-2 to TRBJ1-4; D remains ambiguous. The CDR3 sequence is 14 residues long. Trimming left V 5 bases short and J 7 bases short, with 14 bases between. The germline V gene encodes CDR1 SGHTA and CDR2 FQGNSA. The CDR3 sequence: CASSPPPLGEKLFF. The CDR3 bases are TGTGCCAGCAGCCCGCCACCGCTAGGTGAAAAACTGTTTTTT. Supplemented by reference TRBV7-2 and TRBJ1-4, the full variable domain reads GAGVSQSPSNKVTEKGKDVELRCDPISGHTALYWYRQSLGQGLEFLIYFQGNSAPDKSGLPSDRFSAERTGGSVSTLTIQRTQQEDSAVYLCASSPPPLGEKLFFGSGTQLSVL.

This chain links TRBV12-3 or TRBV12-4 with TRBJ1-1, with D hard to call. The V end lost 1 base, the J end lost 8 bases, and 8 bases lay between the germline ends. CDR3 length equals 12 residues. This chain's CDR3 is CASSLGTLEAFF. The CDR3 nucleotides read TGTGCCAGCAGTTTAGGAACTTTAGAAGCTTTCTTT.

This clone has just a few counts. The same CDR3 can be traced to other DNA sequences in this sample. The chain is built from TRBV5-4 and TRBJ1-6; 7 bases fit TRBD1. The V and J ends lost 4 bases and 6 bases, in that order; junction bases with no gene match: 10. Germline CDR1 is SGHNT and CDR2 is YYREEE (reference sequence). There are 16 residues in the CDR3. CDR3 in DNA: TGTGCCAGCAGCCCTGGTCGGGGACAGCTTAATTCACCCCTCCACTTT. Translation gives CASSPGRGQLNSPLHF.

The chain recombines TRBV6-5 with TRBJ1-2, with D maybe TRBD1 (6 bases). V was clipped by 5 bases and J by 4 bases, with 11 bases between them. Germline assignment: CDR1 MNHEY and CDR2 SVGAGI. This CDR3 region has 13 residues. The chain's CDR3 is CASSQQGSYGYTF. CDR3 DNA sequence: TGTGCCAGCAGTCAACAGGGAAGCTATGGCTACACCTTC.

The gene calls are TRBV19 and TRBJ1-2; 8 bases align to TRBD1. Trimming took 7 bases from V and 3 from J; bases not matched to a gene: 7. Germline V CDR1 and CDR2: LNHDA, SQIVND (reference sequence). The CDR3 runs 14 residues. This CDR3 is CASNRGQGDYGYTF. Written as DNA, the CDR3 is TGTGCCAGTAACCGAGGACAGGGCGACTATGGCTACACCTTC.

This clone was seen only a few times. The chain employs TRBV5-1 and TRBJ2-1; 8 bases align to TRBD1. The V segment lost 3 bases and the J segment 4 bases; nucleotides outside the gene matches: 6. Germline-derived CDR1 and CDR2 are SGHRS and YFSETQ. CDR3 length equals 15 residues. CDR3 region: CASSSAGGVYNEQFF. CDR3 coding DNA: TGCGCCAGCAGCTCCGCAGGGGGCGTTTACAATGAGCAGTTCTTC.

The chain uses TRBV7-3 and TRBJ2-2; 10 bases map to TRBD1. Germline-derived CDR1 and CDR2 are SGHTA and FQGTGA. The V and J ends lost 5 bases and 5 bases, in that order; junction bases with no gene match: 5. The length of the CDR3 is 15 residues. Here the CDR3 reads CASSPDRGGTGELFF. In DNA, the CDR3 is TGTGCCAGCAGCCCGGACAGGGGGGGAACCGGGGAGCTGTTTTTT. The variable domain in full, completed from reference TRBV7-3 and TRBJ2-2, reads GAGVSQTPSNKVTEKGKYVELRCDPISGHTALYWYRQSLGQGPEFLIYFQGTGAADDSGLPNDRFFAVRPEGSVSTLKIQRTERGDSAVYLCASSPDRGGTGELFFGEGSRLTVL.

This clone has a handful of counts. At one boundary the junction diverges from the germline segment, which might be a read error. The rearrangement uses TRBV10-2 and TRBJ2-7; 7 positions agree with TRBD2. CDR1 WSHSY and CDR2 SAAADI come from the germline V gene. The CDR3 covers 15 residues. The CDR3 here is CASSECREGSCEQYF. CDR3 in DNA: TGCGCCAGCAGTGAATGTAGGGAGGGTTCCTGCGAGCAGTACTTC.

This clone was observed a handful of times. V and J are TRBV5-5 and TRBJ2-5; 9 bases agree with TRBD1. J was trimmed by 0 bases and V by 4 bases; bases with no gene match: 7. The CDR3 has 16 residues. CDR1 and CDR2 from the germline V gene are SGHKS and YYEKEE (reference sequence). The DNA of the CDR3 is TGTGCCAGCAGCCTTAGACAGGGGGGGTACCAAGAGACCCAGTACTTC. Amino acids: CASSLRQGGYQETQYF.

This sequence joins TRBV27 and TRBJ2-1, with D unresolved. From germline, CDR1 is MNHEY and CDR2 SMNVEV (reference sequence). This CDR3 is built from 13 residues. The ends were cut back, 4 bases at V and 9 bases at J, with 13 bases in the middle. The CDR3 bases are TGTGCCAGCAGTTATATCCAAAATAGTGAGCAGTTCTTC. It specifies CASSYIQNSEQFF.

This clone was observed once. The V and J genes are TRBV5-5 and TRBJ2-3; 9 bases fit TRBD2. CDR3 length: 17 residues. V was clipped by 0 bases and J by 9 bases; unmatched bases: 14. Germline V gene sequence: CDR1 SGHKS, CDR2 YYEKEE (reference sequence). CDR3 DNA: TGTGCCAGCAGCTTGGCCGGTAGCGGGGGTCGAGGTGGAACGCAGTATTTT. Protein product: CASSLAGSGGRGGTQYF. The whole variable domain, filled in from reference TRBV5-5 and TRBJ2-3, reads DAGVTQSPTHLIKTRGQQVTLRCSPISGHKSVSWYQQVLGQGPQFIFQYYEKEERGRGNFPDRFSARQFPNYSSELNVNALLLGDSALYLCASSLAGSGGRGGTQYFGPGTRLTVL.